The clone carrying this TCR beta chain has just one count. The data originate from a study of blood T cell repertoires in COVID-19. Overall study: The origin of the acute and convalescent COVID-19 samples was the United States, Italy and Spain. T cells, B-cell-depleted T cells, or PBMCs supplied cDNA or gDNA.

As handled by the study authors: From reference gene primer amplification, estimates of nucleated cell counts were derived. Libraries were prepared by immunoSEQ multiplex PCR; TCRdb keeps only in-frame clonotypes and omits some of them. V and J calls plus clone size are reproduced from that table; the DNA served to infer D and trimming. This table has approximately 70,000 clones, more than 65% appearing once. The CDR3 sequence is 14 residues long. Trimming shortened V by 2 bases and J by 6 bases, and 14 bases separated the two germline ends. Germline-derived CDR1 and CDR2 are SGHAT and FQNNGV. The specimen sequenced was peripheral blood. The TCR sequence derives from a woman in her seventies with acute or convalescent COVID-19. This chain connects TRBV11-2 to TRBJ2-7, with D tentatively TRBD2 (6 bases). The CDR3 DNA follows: TGTGCCAGCAGCTTACAGGGAGGTGGGCTCGAGCAGTACTTC. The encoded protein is CASSLQGGGLEQYF.